This T cell receptor beta chain stems from a study of blood T cells in healthy people across ages. Study results and limitations: Since the PBMCs were unsorted, naive and antigen-experienced cells could not be conclusively compared. As age increased, TCR beta diversity per million T cells fell in a roughly linear fashion.

Germline V lookup: CDR1 LNHDA, CDR2 SQIVND (reference sequence). Trimming cost V 3 bases and J 4 bases, with 9 bases left between them. The CDR3 runs 13 residues. Alongside a J-beta primer mix, a sample-barcoded 5' primer served in a second PCR lasting 7 to 11 cycles. TCRdb redid the calling of the 5' RACE reads with MiXCR, one entry per CDR3 protein. The table records roughly 800,000 distinct CDR3 sequences, roughly 25% of them present only once. About this clonotype itself: Antigen unknown.

The sample also formed part of further work on T cells of mothers and their children. This second report adds: The donor cohort consisted of three healthy Caucasian mothers and their six children. There were over 9.5 million TCR beta CDR3 reads from each mother and about 3 million from each child.

The clonotype was recovered from a boy between 10 and 17 years old in good health. The sequencing sample was made of blood. The J gene is TRBJ1-1, the V gene TRBV19; no firm D call. The DNA for the CDR3 is TGTGCCAGTAGTATGTCGGATCTCACTGAAGCTTTCTTT. Translated, it gives CASSMSDLTEAFF.